This TCR beta chain was recovered during a study of early T cells in non-severe SARS-CoV-2 infection. Study-wide results and caveats: A preference for anti-spike CD8 responses marked VDJdb matching, which missed private and CD4 specificities.

Individually, cDNA molecules had unique molecular identifiers attached to them. Each CDR3 protein gets one entry after TCRdb re-called the 5' RACE reads with MiXCR. The profile shows roughly 100,000 distinct CDR3 sequences, approximately 13% of them singletons. Trimming at V came to 8 bases and at J to 2 bases, leaving 9 bases not matched to a gene. Germline V gene data show CDR1 as SEHNR and CDR2 as FQNEAQ (reference sequence). The CDR3 extends over 15 amino acids. To note about this clonotype: Its antigen is currently unknown.

The origin of this receptor is an adult who was a healthcare worker with PCR-confirmed SARS-CoV-2 infection or an uninfected control (not recorded which). The chain recombines TRBV7-9 with TRBJ1-5; 7 bases fit TRBD1. Sequences were obtained from whole blood. CDR3 sequence (DNA): TGTGCCAGCCACCCTGGGCAGGGGGGCAATCAGCCCCAGCATTTT. The encoded protein is CASHPGQGGNQPQHF.